This T cell receptor beta chain was sequenced for a study of Graves' ophthalmopathy and Graves' hyperthyroidism. Germline V gene sequence: CDR1 MGHRA, CDR2 YSYEKL. The CDR3 length is 15 residues. TCR beta CDR3 regions were amplified from RNA transcripts. HTBI-primed first-round RT-PCR preceded second-round multiplex PCR. TCRdb reprocessed the multiplex PCR reads via MiXCR and lists one record per CDR3 protein. The data show approximately 640,000 distinct CDR3 sequences, about 38% seen once. Points on this clonotype: Its antigen is as yet unknown. The germline gene is not matched at one end of the junction; a read error may be the cause.

Study-level findings and limits: The model's ophthalmopathy progression predictions had approximately 71% sensitivity and about 72% specificity.

The TCR was taken from an adult man with Graves' ophthalmopathy. The J gene is TRBJ2-7, the V gene TRBV4-1; 11 bases match TRBD2. The sample consisted of peripheral blood. In nucleotides, the CDR3 is TGCGTCAGCAGCCAGCCTAGCGGGAGGATCTACGAGCAGTACTTC. Translated, it gives CVSSQPSGRIYEQYF.